This paragraph reports one T cell receptor beta chain. This sample is part of a study of cytomegalovirus exposure and HLA in healthy donors. Germline V gene lookup returns CDR1 PRHDT and CDR2 FYEKMQ (reference sequence). V was clipped by 8 bases and J by 2 bases, with 16 bases between them. The CDR3 is 14 amino acids. The primer mix had 60 Vbeta and 13 Jbeta primers. The protocol was immunoSEQ multiplex PCR, while the TCRdb copy is restricted to in-frame clones and leaves out a portion. The sample has fewer than 200,000 clones, 70% to 90% seen once. The V and J genes are TRBV13 and TRBJ2-7; perhaps TRBD1 as D (5 bases). The specimen sequenced was PBMCs. The receptor was isolated from a woman aged 18-29 years in good health and CMV-seronegative. In DNA, the CDR3 is TGTGCCAGCGAACTCAGGGTTTACCCCTACGAGCAGTACTTC. It specifies CASELRVYPYEQYF.